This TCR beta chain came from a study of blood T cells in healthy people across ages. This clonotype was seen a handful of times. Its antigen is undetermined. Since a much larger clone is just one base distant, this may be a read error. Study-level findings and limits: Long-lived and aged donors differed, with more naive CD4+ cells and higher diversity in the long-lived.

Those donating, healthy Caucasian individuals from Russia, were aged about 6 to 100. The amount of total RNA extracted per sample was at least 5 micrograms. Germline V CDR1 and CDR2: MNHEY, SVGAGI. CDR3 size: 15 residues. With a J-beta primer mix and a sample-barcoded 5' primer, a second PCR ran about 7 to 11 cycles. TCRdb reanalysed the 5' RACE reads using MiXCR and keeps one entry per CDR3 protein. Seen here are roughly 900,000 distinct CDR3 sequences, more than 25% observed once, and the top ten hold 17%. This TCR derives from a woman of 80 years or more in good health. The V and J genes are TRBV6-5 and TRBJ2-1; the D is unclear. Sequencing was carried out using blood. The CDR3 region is CASSHSLAAANEQFF. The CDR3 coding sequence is TGTGCCAGCAGTCACTCGCTGGCCGCGGCCAATGAGCAGTTCTTC.